This TCR beta chain is from a study of blood T cell repertoires in COVID-19. The method was immunoSEQ multiplex PCR; TCRdb's version includes in-frame clones alone and lacks a portion of them. The data hold under 300,000 clones, with around 90% observed a single time. Germline CDR1 reads SEHNR; CDR2 reads FQNEAQ (reference sequence). This CDR3 is 13 amino acids long. V lost 2 bases, J lost 7 bases, and 11 bases lay in between. The sequenced sample consisted of peripheral blood. V and J are TRBV7-9 and TRBJ1-1; the D is unclear. This clonotype was obtained from a woman aged 60-75 years with COVID-19, enrolled during active disease. The CDR3 nucleotides are TGTGCCAGCAGCTTACATCAGGCTAATGAAGCTTTCTTT. It codes for CASSLHQANEAFF.